These T cell receptor beta chains were read from a single sample in a study of blood T cell repertoires in COVID-19. Produced via immunoSEQ multiplex PCR; TCRdb's table is partial and in-frame only. The sample has around 180,000 clones; around 82% are singletons. The sample was peripheral blood. The receptors were sampled from a woman older than 75 with acute or convalescent COVID-19. The CDR3 runs from the conserved cysteine through the conserved F or W. The D gene is left open where the match is weak. Expanded clones get a size class; other rows say once, few or many, or leave the size out.

d_call j_call v_call clone_size cdr3_aa cdr3_nt
. TRBJ1-5 TRBV11-2 once CASSLTESNQPQHF TGTGCCAGCAGCTTAACGGAGAGCAATCAGCCCCAGCATTTT
. TRBJ2-7 TRBV25-1 . CASSESGGVYEQYF TGTGCCAGCAGTGAATCGGGCGGGGTGTACGAGCAGTACTTC
TRBD2 TRBJ2-1 TRBV20-1 . CSASQSAGSFDEQFF TGCAGTGCTAGTCAATCAGCGGGGTCATTTGATGAGCAGTTCTTC
TRBD2 TRBJ2-1 TRBV7-2 once CASSLWRGGISYNEQFF TGTGCCAGCAGCTTATGGCGGGGGGGGATTTCCTACAATGAGCAGTTCTTC
. TRBJ2-7 TRBV5-1 . CASSLNTGSTYEQYF TGCGCCAGCAGCTTGAATACGGGGAGCACCTACGAGCAGTACTTC
. TRBJ2-7 TRBV7-9 once CASTQNTLSYEQYF TGTGCCAGCACCCAAAACACCCTCTCCTACGAGCAGTACTTC
TRBD1 TRBJ1-1 TRBV29-1 . CSASGTENTEAFF TGCAGCGCCTCCGGGACAGAGAACACTGAAGCTTTCTTT
TRBD2 TRBJ2-7 TRBV23-1 . CASTPGGDEQYF TGCGCCAGCACCCCGGGGGGGGACGAGCAGTACTTC
TRBD2 TRBJ2-1 TRBV14 . CASSHLGERGYNEQFF TGTGCCAGCAGCCACCTTGGCGAGCGGGGCTACAATGAGCAGTTCTTC
. TRBJ2-3 TRBV21-1 few CASCRQTPTDTQYF TGTGCCAGCTGTAGGCAGACTCCCACAGATACGCAGTATTTT
. TRBJ1-6 TRBV6-5 . CASTLAGGGRSPLHF TGTGCCAGTACCCTCGCGGGGGGAGGGCGTTCACCCCTCCACTTT
TRBD2 TRBJ2-1 TRBV19 . CASSISASGYNEQFF TGTGCCAGTAGTATTTCGGCTAGCGGGTACAATGAGCAGTTCTTC
TRBD2 TRBJ2-1 TRBV7-2 . CASSPRGRLAGYNEQFF TGTGCCAGCAGCCCCCGAGGGAGACTAGCGGGATACAATGAGCAGTTCTTC
TRBD1 TRBJ1-1 TRBV5-6 . CASSSPTGGWTEAFF TGTGCCAGCAGCTCCCCGACAGGGGGGTGGACTGAAGCTTTCTTT
. TRBJ1-1 TRBV5-1 once CASSREEGRAEAFF TGCGCCAGCAGTCGTGAGGAAGGGCGGGCTGAAGCTTTCTTT
TRBD1 TRBJ2-3 TRBV7-2 once CASSLDWDRDTQYF TGTGCCAGCAGCCTAGATTGGGACAGGGATACGCAGTATTTT
TRBD1 TRBJ1-5 TRBV9 . CASSEQGAAGQPQHF TGTGCCAGCAGCGAACAGGGGGCGGCGGGTCAGCCCCAGCATTTT
. TRBJ2-2 TRBV2 . CASKELTSETGELFF TGTGCCAGCAAAGAGTTGACTAGTGAAACCGGGGAGCTGTTTTTT
. TRBJ2-2 TRBV6-5 . CASGGAAMNTGELFF TGTGCCAGCGGCGGGGCAGCTATGAACACCGGGGAGCTGTTTTTT
. TRBJ1-1 TRBV6-1 once CASSEQKGDTEAFF TGTGCCAGCAGTGAACAGAAGGGGGACACTGAAGCTTTCTTT
. TRBJ2-7 TRBV20-1 . CSASFARGLSYEQYF TGCAGTGCTAGTTTTGCCAGGGGCCTTTCCTACGAGCAGTACTTC
TRBD2 TRBJ2-1 TRBV6-2/TRBV6-3 . CASSYGGVSYNEQFF TGTGCCAGCAGTTACGGGGGGGTTTCCTACAATGAGCAGTTCTTC
. TRBJ2-7 TRBV5-4 . CASSRETLIEQYF TGTGCCAGCAGCCGGGAGACTCTAATCGAGCAGTACTTC
TRBD2 TRBJ2-7 TRBV28 . CASSSTSGYSYEQYF TGTGCCAGCAGCTCTACTAGCGGGTACTCCTACGAGCAGTACTTC
TRBD1 TRBJ1-6 TRBV7-2 few CASSTDRGGSPLHF TGTGCCAGCAGCACCGACAGGGGTGGTTCACCCCTCCACTTT
. TRBJ2-1 TRBV12-5 . CASGLFAGLYNEQFF TGTGCTAGTGGCCTCTTTGCGGGGCTCTACAATGAGCAGTTCTTC